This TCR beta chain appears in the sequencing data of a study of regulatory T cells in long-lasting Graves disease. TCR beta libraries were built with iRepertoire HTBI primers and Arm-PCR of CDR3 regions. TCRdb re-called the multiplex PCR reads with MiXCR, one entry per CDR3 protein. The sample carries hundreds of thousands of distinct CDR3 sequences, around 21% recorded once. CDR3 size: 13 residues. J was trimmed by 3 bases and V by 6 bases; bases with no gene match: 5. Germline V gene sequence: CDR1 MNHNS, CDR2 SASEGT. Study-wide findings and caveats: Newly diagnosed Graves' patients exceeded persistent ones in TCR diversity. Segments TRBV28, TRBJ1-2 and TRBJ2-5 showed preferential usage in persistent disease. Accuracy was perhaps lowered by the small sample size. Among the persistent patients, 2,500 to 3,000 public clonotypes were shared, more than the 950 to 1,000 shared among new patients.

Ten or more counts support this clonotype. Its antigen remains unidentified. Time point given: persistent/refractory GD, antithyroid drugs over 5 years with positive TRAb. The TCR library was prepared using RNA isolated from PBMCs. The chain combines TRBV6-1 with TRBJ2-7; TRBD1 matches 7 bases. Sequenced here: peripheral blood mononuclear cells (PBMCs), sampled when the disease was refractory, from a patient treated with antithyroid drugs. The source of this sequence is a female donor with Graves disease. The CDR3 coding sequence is TGTGCCAGCAGCGACCCAGGGGGCTACGAGCAGTACTTC. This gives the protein CASSDPGGYEQYF.